A single sample is the source of the 32 T cell receptor beta chains below, sequenced in a study of early T cells in non-severe SARS-CoV-2 infection. TCRdb passed the 5' RACE reads through MiXCR, listing each CDR3 protein once. This table holds around 35,000 distinct CDR3 sequences, 5% to 6.5% found once. The sequenced sample consisted of whole blood. These receptors came from an adult who was a healthcare worker with PCR-confirmed SARS-CoV-2 infection or an uninfected control (not recorded which).

This clonotype was found many times. The chain joins TRBV4-1 to TRBJ1-1; TRBD1 agrees at 7 bases. The CDR3 covers 15 residues. The V segment lost 4 bases and the J segment 5 bases; nucleotides outside the gene matches: 10. CDR1 and CDR2 from the germline V gene are MGHRA and YSYEKL. CDR3 sequence: CASSREGQRKTEAFF. The CDR3 coding sequence is TGCGCCAGCAGCCGAGAGGGACAGAGGAAGACTGAAGCTTTCTTT.

CDR3 protein: CASRPQEETQYF. For the CDR3, the DNA is TGTGCCAGCAGACCACAGGAAGAGACCCAGTACTTC. The chain carries TRBV6-1 and TRBJ2-5, with D perhaps matching TRBD1 (5 bases). Germline V lookup: CDR1 MNHNS, CDR2 SASEGT. The germline V and J ends were trimmed by 6 bases and 3 bases, with 8 bases remaining between them. The length of the CDR3 is 12 residues.

This clonotype was counted ten times or more. The genes are TRBV7-3 and TRBJ2-2, with a possible D match to TRBD1 (7 bases). Trimming left V 5 bases short and J 0 bases short, with 13 bases between. CDR3 size: 16 residues. Germline V gives CDR1 SGHTA, CDR2 FQGTGA. In nucleotides, the CDR3 is TGTGCCAGCAGCCCCCAGGGGGGCCCGAACACCGGGGAGCTGTTTTTT. Its protein product is CASSPQGGPNTGELFF.

This clonotype came up once. A much larger clonotype is one base distant, so this may be a read error. V usage is TRBV20-1 and J usage is TRBJ2-5, with D unresolved. Trimming left V 8 bases short and J 7 bases short, with 17 bases between. From germline, CDR1 is DFQATT and CDR2 SNEGSKA (reference sequence). The length of the CDR3 is 12 residues. The CDR3 sequence: CSTLDLRGTQYF. CDR3 nucleotides: TGCAGTACTCTCGACCTCCGAGGGACCCAGTACTTC.

There are a few counts of this clonotype. V and J are TRBV5-1 and TRBJ2-7; D gene uncertain. Germline V gene lookup returns CDR1 SGHRS and CDR2 YFSETQ. The V gene lost 3 bases and the J gene lost 7 bases, with 11 bases spanning the gap. The CDR3 consists of 12 residues. This CDR3 reads CASSSDGQEQYF. In nucleotides, the CDR3 is TGCGCCAGCAGCTCGGACGGGCAGGAGCAGTACTTC.

There are many counts of this clonotype. The genes are TRBV20-1 and TRBJ2-7, with 9 bases lining up with TRBD2. The J segment lost 1 base and the V segment lost 6 bases, leaving 13 bases of the junction unmatched. The CDR3 runs 16 residues. Per germline, CDR1 DFQATT and CDR2 SNEGSKA (reference sequence). As DNA, the CDR3 is TGCAGTGCGCGGCGGTTATTAGCGGGGGATTCCTACGAGCAGTACTTC. Its translation is CSARRLLAGDSYEQYF.

This clonotype was observed at least ten times. The chain joins TRBV2 to TRBJ2-1, with TRBD2 identical over 9 bases. Looked up from germline, CDR1 is SNHLY and CDR2 is FYNNEI. The CDR3 loop spans 12 amino acids. Here the CDR3 DNA reads TGTTTAGGAGCGGGAGGCGTTAATGAGCAGTTCTTC. This encodes CLGAGGVNEQFF.

This clonotype was recorded at least ten times. The V and J genes are TRBV10-1 and TRBJ2-1; perhaps TRBD1 as D (6 bases). Germline CDR1 reads WNHNN; CDR2 reads SYGVQD (reference sequence). The CDR3 length is 13 residues. Trimming shortened V by 3 bases and J by 8 bases, and 11 bases separated the two germline ends. The CDR3 here is CASSDTGSDEQFF. The DNA for the CDR3 is TGCGCCAGCAGTGATACAGGGTCGGATGAGCAGTTCTTC.

CDR3 nucleotide sequence: TGCGCCAGCAGCCAGGGGACTAGCGGGGCCCACGAGCAGTACTTC. The encoded protein is CASSQGTSGAHEQYF. The chain combines TRBV5-1 with TRBJ2-7; 13 nucleotides align to TRBD2. Germline CDR1 is SGHRS and CDR2 is YFSETQ. The CDR3 sequence is 15 residues long. V shed 4 bases, J shed 5 bases, and the junction held 6 bases outside the gene matches. Drawing the rest from reference TRBV5-1 and TRBJ2-7, the complete variable domain is KAGVTQTPRYLIKTRGQQVTLSCSPISGHRSVSWYQQTPGQGLQFLFEYFSETQRNKGNFPGRFSGRQFSNSRSEMNVSTLELGDSALYLCASSQGTSGAHEQYFGPGTRLTVT.

This clonotype was observed a handful of times. CDR3 sequence (DNA): TGCGCCAGCAGCCAATCCCCCAGGGCAACGGAGCAGTTCTTC. The encoded protein is CASSQSPRATEQFF. The V call is TRBV5-1, the J call TRBJ2-1; D might be TRBD1 (5 bases). The V end was cut by 4 bases, the J end by 10 bases, with 18 bases between. Germline V lookup: CDR1 SGHRS, CDR2 YFSETQ. The CDR3 runs to 14 residues.

This clonotype was found many times. The chain recombines TRBV5-4 with TRBJ2-7, with D uncertain. Trimming shortened V by 4 bases and J by 6 bases, and 23 bases separated the two germline ends. From germline, CDR1 is SGHNT and CDR2 YYREEE (reference sequence). The CDR3 extends over 16 amino acids. As DNA, the CDR3 is TGTGCCAGCAGCCCCACCCCGGACCTCCCGGATCGCGAGCAGTACTTC. Its translation: CASSPTPDLPDREQYF. Combining the CDR3 with reference TRBV5-4 and TRBJ2-7 gives the whole variable domain ETGVTQSPTHLIKTRGQQVTLRCSSQSGHNTVSWYQQALGQGPQFIFQYYREEENGRGNFPPRFSGLQFPNYSSELNVNALELDDSALYLCASSPTPDLPDREQYFGPGTRLTVT.

V gene TRBV7-6 combines with J gene TRBJ2-2, with no clear D. This CDR3 is built from 13 residues. Trimming removed 4 bases at V and 2 bases at J, with 5 bases between. CDR1 SGHVS and CDR2 FNYEAQ come from the germline V gene. The CDR3, as DNA: TGTGCCAGCAGCTCCTTTAACACCGGGGAGCTGTTTTTT. Protein product: CASSSFNTGELFF.

This clonotype was detected many times. This chain joins TRBV28 and TRBJ1-1; D uncertain. V dropped 6 bases and J dropped 4 bases, with 9 bases sitting between them. Looked up from germline, CDR1 is MDHEN and CDR2 is SYDVKM. The CDR3 has 12 amino acids. This chain's CDR3 is CASRSGSTEAFF. The CDR3 DNA reads as TGTGCCAGCAGGAGCGGGAGCACTGAAGCTTTCTTT.

This clonotype has a count of ten or more. V is TRBV29-1 and J is TRBJ2-3, with no clear D. CDR3 length: 14 amino acids. Trimming pared 6 bases from V and 6 bases from J, leaving 19 bases between. Looked up from germline, CDR1 is SQVTM and CDR2 is ANQGSEA. Written as DNA, the CDR3 is TGCAGCGTGACCGGGCTAATTCCCCCCGATACGCAGTATTTT. The encoded protein is CSVTGLIPPDTQYF.

This clonotype was counted many times. The gene calls are TRBV3-1 and TRBJ2-7; D unresolved. Germline V gives CDR1 LGHDT, CDR2 YNNKEL (reference sequence). The CDR3 sequence is 13 residues long. Trimming removed 4 bases at V and 2 bases at J, with 9 bases between. Here the CDR3 reads CASSLQPTYEQYF. The CDR3 nucleotides are TGTGCCAGCAGCCTTCAGCCCACCTACGAGCAGTACTTC.

This clonotype was observed many times. The chain joins TRBV6-5 to TRBJ2-7; 14 bases line up with TRBD2. Germline V CDR1 and CDR2: MNHEY, SVGAGI. V shed 6 bases, J shed 1 base, and the junction held 2 bases outside the gene matches. The CDR3 is 15 residues long. CDR3 sequence: CASRGLAGDSYEQYF. As DNA, the CDR3 is TGTGCCAGCAGGGGACTAGCGGGAGATTCCTACGAGCAGTACTTC.

The sample holds many counts of this clonotype. The chain employs TRBV5-4 and TRBJ2-3, with 13 positions matching TRBD2. Germline V gene data show CDR1 as SGHNT and CDR2 as YYREEE (reference sequence). This CDR3 is 16 amino acids long. The V and J ends lost 0 bases and 7 bases, in that order; junction bases with no gene match: 5. The CDR3 spells CASSLAGTSGMYTQYF. In DNA form, the CDR3 reads TGTGCCAGCAGCTTGGCCGGGACTAGCGGGATGTATACGCAGTATTTT.

This clonotype was counted many times. The chain couples TRBV5-1 to TRBJ1-2; no firm D call. The CDR3 extends over 14 amino acids. Between the trimmed V and J ends, which lost 7 bases and 0 bases, there was a span of 13 bases. In germline, CDR1 is SGHRS, CDR2 YFSETQ. CDR3 coding DNA: TGCGCCAGCGGATCCGGTGGGCCTAACTATGGCTACACCTTC. Its protein product is CASGSGGPNYGYTF.

This clonotype has more than one count but fewer than ten. The gene calls are TRBV10-3 and TRBJ2-3, with D possibly being TRBD1 or TRBD2 (5 bases each). CDR3 size: 12 residues. Germline assignment: CDR1 ENHRY and CDR2 SYGVKD. The V and J ends lost 10 bases and 0 bases respectively, with 8 bases between them. DNA for the CDR3: TGTGCCAACCGGGACAGCACAGATACGCAGTATTTT. It specifies CANRDSTDTQYF.

This clonotype was found many times. The chain employs TRBV30 and TRBJ2-2; the match to TRBD2 covers 11 bases. The CDR3 consists of 15 residues. Germline loops: CDR1 GTSNPN, CDR2 SVGIG (reference sequence). J was trimmed by 3 bases and V by 0 bases; bases with no gene match: 0. CDR3 bases: TGTGCCTGGAGTGTACTAGCGGGAGACACCGGGGAGCTGTTTTTT. This sequence encodes CAWSVLAGDTGELFF.

This clonotype showed up many times. The gene calls are TRBV7-6 and TRBJ2-1; no firm D call. This CDR3 contains 16 residues. V was trimmed by 3 bases and J by 4 bases, leaving 16 bases between them. Germline CDR1 reads SGHVS; CDR2 reads FNYEAQ. The CDR3 bases are TGTGCCAGCAGCTTGACTGGACCCCCAGATTACAATGAGCAGTTCTTC. Translating it yields CASSLTGPPDYNEQFF. Together with reference TRBV7-6 and TRBJ2-1, the CDR3 gives the full variable domain: GAGVSQSPRYKVTKRGQDVALRCDPISGHVSLYWYRQALGQGPEFLTYFNYEAQQDKSGLPNDRFSAERPEGSISTLTIQRTEQRDSAMYRCASSLTGPPDYNEQFFGPGTRLTVL.

This clonotype occurred many times. This sequence joins TRBV20-1 and TRBJ1-3; 8 bases match TRBD1. This CDR3 contains 15 residues. Per the germline V gene, CDR1 is DFQATT and CDR2 is SNEGSKA (reference sequence). After removal of 0 bases from V and 3 bases from J, the junction contained 4 bases not matched to a gene. The CDR3: CSARDSDRGGNTIYF. The DNA of the CDR3 is TGCAGTGCTAGAGACTCCGACAGGGGTGGAAACACCATATATTTT.

This clonotype was picked up many times. The gene calls are TRBV18 and TRBJ2-1, with D perhaps given as TRBD1 or TRBD2 (6 bases each). Trimming took off 3 bases at V and 14 bases at J, with 14 bases between the two ends. Germline V gives CDR1 KGHSH, CDR2 LQKENI. This CDR3 spans 12 amino acids. CDR3 sequence (DNA): TGTGCCAGCTCACCGCCCTTGGGGGGCGAGTTCTTC. It specifies CASSPPLGGEFF.

In this sample, this clonotype turned up many times. The chain recombines TRBV12-3 or TRBV12-4 with TRBJ1-5; TRBD1 might be the D (5 bases). The CDR3 sequence is 14 residues long. Trimming pared 6 bases from V and 6 bases from J, leaving 15 bases between. This CDR3 reads CASSLGGTSQPQHF. The CDR3 DNA is TGTGCCAGCAGCCTTGGGGGGACTTCTCAGCCCCAGCATTTT.

Concerning this clonotype: This clone may be a read error of a much larger clone one base away. This sequence joins TRBV7-9 and TRBJ1-1; no definite D call. This CDR3 has 14 amino acids. The germline V gene has CDR1 SEHNR and CDR2 FQNEAQ (reference sequence). The CDR3 loop is CACSFGDRDTEAFF. CDR3 bases: TGTGCCTGCAGCTTCGGCGACCGAGACACTGAAGCTTTCTTT.

The sample holds many counts of this clonotype. The chain uses TRBV6-6 and TRBJ2-7, with 7 bases matching TRBD1. V lost 5 bases and J lost 0; bases outside the gene matches: 7. Germline lookup yields CDR1 MNHNY and CDR2 SVGAGI (reference sequence). CDR3 length: 15 amino acids. The CDR3 spells CASSLRTGNSYEQYF. CDR3 DNA sequence: TGTGCCAGCAGTCTGAGGACAGGTAACTCCTACGAGCAGTACTTC.

This clonotype appeared a few times. This chain connects TRBV13 to TRBJ2-5, with TRBD2 matching 8 bases. The V and J ends lost 1 base and 5 bases, in that order; junction bases with no gene match: 9. The V gene's germline CDR1 is PRHDT and CDR2 FYEKMQ (reference sequence). The CDR3 runs to 16 residues. CDR3 DNA: TGTGCCAGCAGCTTAGAGGCCGGGAGGGCCCTGGAGACCCAGTACTTC. This encodes CASSLEAGRALETQYF.

The rearrangement uses TRBV7-9 and TRBJ1-2; D call uncertain. Trimming removed 0 bases at V and 3 bases at J, with 5 bases between. Germline loops: CDR1 SEHNR, CDR2 FQNEAQ (reference sequence). This CDR3 region has 13 residues. The CDR3 nucleotides are TGTGCCAGCAGCTTAGCCAGCCACTATGGCTACACCTTC. It codes for CASSLASHYGYTF. The variable domain in full, with the rest retrieved from reference TRBV7-9 and TRBJ1-2, is DTGVSQNPRHKITKRGQNVTFRCDPISEHNRLYWYRQTLGQGPEFLTYFQNEAQLEKSRLLSDRFSAERPKGSFSTLEIQRTEQGDSAMYLCASSLASHYGYTFGSGTRLTVV.

This clonotype was counted at least ten times. The chain links TRBV7-2 to TRBJ2-7; 9 bases line up with TRBD1. The CDR3 runs 14 residues. From germline, CDR1 is SGHTA and CDR2 FQGNSA. After removal of 3 bases from V and 7 bases from J, the junction contained 7 bases not matched to a gene. CDR3 sequence (DNA): TGTGCCAGCAGCTTGGGACAGGGAGTGAGGGAGCAGTACTTC. Translation: CASSLGQGVREQYF.

This clonotype was counted only a few times. The rearrangement joins TRBV20-1 to TRBJ2-6, with D unclear. CDR1 and CDR2 (germline): DFQATT, SNEGSKA (reference sequence). V lost 6 bases and J lost 3, with 15 bases in between. The CDR3 has 15 residues. The CDR3 region is CSAAVDGRGANVLTF. The CDR3, as DNA: TGCAGTGCGGCAGTCGATGGGCGTGGGGCCAACGTCCTGACTTTC.

The sample holds many counts of this clonotype. The J gene is TRBJ1-1, the V gene TRBV12-3 or TRBV12-4, with D uncertain. V lost 5 bases and J lost 5, with 15 bases in between. CDR3 length: 14 amino acids. The CDR3 loop is CASSRVTAGTEAFF. Here the CDR3 DNA reads TGTGCCAGCAGTCGGGTGACGGCGGGAACTGAAGCTTTCTTT.

The chain couples TRBV6-2 or TRBV6-3 to TRBJ1-4, with TRBD1 matching 7 bases. Germline-derived CDR1 and CDR2 are MNHEY and SVGEGT. V lost 6 bases, J lost 8 bases, and 15 bases stayed unmatched. The CDR3 consists of 16 residues. The CDR3 nucleotides are TGTGCCAGCAGCCACCCCTCGACAGGGCAAAAAGAAAAACTGTTTTTT. Translating it yields CASSHPSTGQKEKLFF.